The source of this T cell receptor (beta chain) is a study of blood T cell repertoires in COVID-19. About the research overall: Acute and convalescent COVID-19 specimens originated in the United States, Italy and Spain. In each case, the material was cDNA or gDNA derived from T cells, B-cell-depleted T cells, or PBMCs.

Per germline, CDR1 MGHRA and CDR2 YSYEKL. The J segment lost 5 bases and the V segment lost 1 base, leaving 6 bases of the junction unmatched. The CDR3 is 15 amino acids. In the study's own analysis: From reference gene primer amplification, estimates of nucleated cell counts were derived. The assay was immunoSEQ multiplex PCR, and TCRdb's table has in-frame clones only and misses some. The V and J calls and clone size are taken from that table; D and trimming were inferred from the DNA. Of under 250,000 clones in the sample, around 86% were seen once. Seattle researchers signed up patients amid active infection and tracked them longitudinally.

Sequenced sample: peripheral blood. The receptor was derived from an elderly woman with COVID-19, enrolled during active disease. The chain employs TRBV4-1 and TRBJ1-2, with 8 bases that match TRBD1. CDR3 in amino acids: CASSQGSDRVYGYTF. In DNA, the CDR3 is TGCGCCAGCAGCCAAGGATCGGACAGGGTATATGGCTACACCTTC.